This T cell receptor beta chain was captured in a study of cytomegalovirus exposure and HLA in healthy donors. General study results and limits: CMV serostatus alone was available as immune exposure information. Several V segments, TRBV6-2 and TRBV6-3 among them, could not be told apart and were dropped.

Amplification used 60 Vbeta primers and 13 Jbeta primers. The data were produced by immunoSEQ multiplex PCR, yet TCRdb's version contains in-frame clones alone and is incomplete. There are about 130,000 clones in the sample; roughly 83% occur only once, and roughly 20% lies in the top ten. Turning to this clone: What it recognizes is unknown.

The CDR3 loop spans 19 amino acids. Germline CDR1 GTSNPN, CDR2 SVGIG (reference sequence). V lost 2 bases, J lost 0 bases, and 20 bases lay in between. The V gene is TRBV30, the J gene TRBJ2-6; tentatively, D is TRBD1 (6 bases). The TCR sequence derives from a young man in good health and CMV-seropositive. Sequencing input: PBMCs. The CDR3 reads CAWSSPPGQIISGANVLTF. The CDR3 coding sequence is TGTGCCTGGAGTTCCCCTCCGGGACAAATTATCTCTGGGGCCAACGTCCTGACTTTC.